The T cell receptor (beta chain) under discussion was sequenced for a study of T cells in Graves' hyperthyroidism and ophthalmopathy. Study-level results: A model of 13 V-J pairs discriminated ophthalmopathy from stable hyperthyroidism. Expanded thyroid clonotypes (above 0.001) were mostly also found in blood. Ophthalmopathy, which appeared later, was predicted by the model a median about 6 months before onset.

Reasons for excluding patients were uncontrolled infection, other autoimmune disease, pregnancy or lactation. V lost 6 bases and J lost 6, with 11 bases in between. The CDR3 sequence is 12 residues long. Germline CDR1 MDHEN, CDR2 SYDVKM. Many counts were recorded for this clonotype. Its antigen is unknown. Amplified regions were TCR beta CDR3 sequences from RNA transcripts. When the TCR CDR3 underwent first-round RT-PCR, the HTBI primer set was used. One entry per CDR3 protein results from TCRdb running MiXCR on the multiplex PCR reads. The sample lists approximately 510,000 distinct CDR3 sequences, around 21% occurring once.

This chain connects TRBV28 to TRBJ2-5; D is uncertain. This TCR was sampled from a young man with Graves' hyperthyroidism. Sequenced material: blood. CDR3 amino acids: CASSNPFKTQYF. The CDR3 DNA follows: TGTGCCAGCAGCAACCCGTTCAAGACCCAGTACTTC.